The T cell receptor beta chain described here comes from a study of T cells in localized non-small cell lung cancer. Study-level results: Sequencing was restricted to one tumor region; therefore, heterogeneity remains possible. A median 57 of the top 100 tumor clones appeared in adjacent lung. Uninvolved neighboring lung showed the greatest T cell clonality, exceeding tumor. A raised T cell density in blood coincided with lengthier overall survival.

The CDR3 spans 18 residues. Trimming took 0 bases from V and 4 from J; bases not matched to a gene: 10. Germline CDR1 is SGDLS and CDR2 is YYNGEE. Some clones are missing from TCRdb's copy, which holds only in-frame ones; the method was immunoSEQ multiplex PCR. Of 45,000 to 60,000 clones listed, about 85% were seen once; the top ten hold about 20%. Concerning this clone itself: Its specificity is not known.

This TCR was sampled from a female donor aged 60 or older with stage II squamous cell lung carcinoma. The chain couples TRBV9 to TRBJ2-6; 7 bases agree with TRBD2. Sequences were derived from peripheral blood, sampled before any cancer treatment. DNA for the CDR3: TGTGCCAGCAGCGTAGCTACGGGGAGGGGCCCCGGGGCCAACGTCCTGACTTTC. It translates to CASSVATGRGPGANVLTF.